The 26 T cell receptor beta chains reported below all come from one sample, sequenced in a study of T cells in Graves' hyperthyroidism and ophthalmopathy (dated by TCRdb to about 2019). Library construction relied on multiplex PCR. Reads for this sample came from an Illumina HiSeq 2000. TCR beta CDR3 regions were amplified from RNA transcripts. The TCR CDR3 was subjected to a first round of RT-PCR using the HTBI primer set and the Qiagen OneStep RT-PCR kit. TCRdb ran its own pipeline on the public reads, namely fastp trimming at Q25 and MiXCR clone calling, and kept in-frame beta chains. Identical CDR3 protein sequences are pooled into one entry, listed with their most common genes and DNA. The sample contains fewer than 650,000 distinct CDR3 sequences, over 11% of them found a single time. The ten largest account for roughly 6.2% of the sample. Sample: blood. These receptors were obtained from a woman younger than 45 with Graves' hyperthyroidism that later progressed to Graves' ophthalmopathy.

This clonotype was seen repeatedly, ten times or more. The chain combines TRBV28 with TRBJ1-2; weak D call: TRBD1 (6 bases). This CDR3 contains 14 residues. CDR1 and CDR2 (germline): MDHEN, SYDVKM. Trimming took 6 bases from V and 8 from J, leaving 19 bases between them. The CDR3 loop reads CASSRAGGLEGYTF. The CDR3 DNA is TGTGCCAGCAGCAGAGCCGGGGGGCTGGAAGGCTACACCTTC.

This clonotype was seen many times. V is TRBV7-2 and J is TRBJ1-2; unclear D gene. CDR1 and CDR2 (germline): SGHTA, FQGNSA. This CDR3 comprises 15 residues. V dropped 5 bases and J dropped 0 bases, with 13 bases sitting between them. The CDR3 sequence: CASSTRIAANYGYTF. The CDR3 DNA sequence: TGTGCCAGCAGCACTCGAATTGCAGCTAACTATGGCTACACCTTC.

This clonotype was picked up many times. The chain couples TRBV5-1 to TRBJ2-5; no definite D call. The germline gives CDR1 SGHRS, CDR2 YFSETQ. The CDR3 runs 15 residues. Trimming shortened V by 0 bases and J by 0 bases, and 9 bases separated the two germline ends. DNA of the CDR3: TGCGCCAGCAGCTTGGGGTCGCAAGACCAAGAGACCCAGTACTTC. Encoded protein: CASSLGSQDQETQYF.

This sequence joins TRBV5-1 and TRBJ1-4; D is unresolved. This CDR3 has 13 amino acids. Germline CDR1 reads SGHRS; CDR2 reads YFSETQ. The V and J ends lost 0 bases and 5 bases respectively, with 5 bases between them. The CDR3 loop reads CASSLARNEKLFF. The CDR3 nucleotides read TGCGCCAGCAGCTTGGCCAGGAATGAAAAACTGTTTTTT.

This clonotype was counted many times. V and J are TRBV12-3 or TRBV12-4 and TRBJ1-3; D unclear. Trimming shortened V by 6 bases and J by 0 bases, and 15 bases separated the two germline ends. This CDR3 is built from 16 residues. The CDR3 protein is CASRPLTIISGNTIYF. CDR3 nucleotides: TGTGCCAGCAGGCCCCTCACCATTATCTCTGGAAACACCATATATTTT.

The table lists this clonotype with many counts. This chain joins TRBV5-1 and TRBJ2-5, with 9 nucleotides matching TRBD1. V lost 4 bases, J lost 3 bases, and 4 bases stayed unmatched. Per germline, CDR1 SGHRS and CDR2 YFSETQ. This CDR3 region has 14 residues. CDR3 DNA: TGCGCCAGCAGCACGGACAGGGGCGAAGAGACCCAGTACTTC. Protein product: CASSTDRGEETQYF.

A few counts support this clonotype. The V call is TRBV20-1, the J call TRBJ2-1, with TRBD2 matching 9 bases. The junction had 14 bases not matched to a gene; V was cut back by 8 bases and J by 6 bases. This CDR3 comprises 15 residues. CDR1 and CDR2 (germline): DFQATT, SNEGSKA (reference sequence). The CDR3 DNA is TGCAGTTACAGGGGCGCCAGCGGGAGGTCCAATGAGCAGTTCTTC. Protein product: CSYRGASGRSNEQFF.

The sample holds a few counts of this clonotype. The chain has TRBV19 and TRBJ1-2; no reliable D call. The V gene lost 3 bases and the J gene lost 5 bases, with 10 bases spanning the gap. The CDR3 runs to 13 residues. From germline, CDR1 is LNHDA and CDR2 SQIVND (reference sequence). The CDR3, as DNA: TGTGCCAGTAGTATTATTACGGGTTATGGCTACACCTTC. Protein product: CASSIITGYGYTF.

This clonotype has only a few counts. V is TRBV3-1 and J is TRBJ1-1, with D unresolved. The V end was cut by 2 bases, the J end by 1 base, with 8 bases between. Looked up from germline, CDR1 is LGHDT and CDR2 is YNNKEL (reference sequence). The CDR3 consists of 14 residues. In DNA, the CDR3 is TGTGCCAGCAGCCAATATGCGGGGAACACTGAAGCTTTCTTT. It is translated as CASSQYAGNTEAFF.

In the case of this clonotype: This could be a read error, since a much larger clone is one nucleotide away. Here the CDR3 reads CSVIWAMWERDYEQYF. CDR3 in DNA: TGCAGCGTCATTTGGGCTATGTGGGAGCGAGACTACGAGCAGTACTTC. The rearrangement links TRBV29-1 to TRBJ2-7; D may be TRBD2 (5 bases). The CDR3 runs to 16 residues. Trimming cost V 6 bases and J 3 bases, with 24 bases left between them. Germline V gene lookup returns CDR1 SQVTM and CDR2 ANQGSEA.

This clonotype was observed at least ten times. The chain's CDR3 is CSARDGWGKYEQYF. CDR3 DNA sequence: TGCAGTGCTAGAGACGGGTGGGGGAAGTACGAGCAGTACTTC. The V and J genes are TRBV20-1 and TRBJ2-7; the D call may be TRBD1 or TRBD2 (5 bases each). This CDR3 has 14 residues. V shed 0 bases and J shed 4 bases, with 13 bases lying between them. Germline CDR1 is DFQATT and CDR2 is SNEGSKA (reference sequence).

This clonotype has a handful of counts. The chain links TRBV7-2 to TRBJ1-1; D gene ambiguous. Between the trimmed V and J ends, which lost 1 base and 3 bases, there was a span of 15 bases. The CDR3 runs to 16 residues. The germline CDR1 and CDR2 sequences are SGHTA and FQGNSA. The CDR3 sequence is CASSLVGFLRDTEAFF. The CDR3 bases are TGTGCCAGCAGCTTAGTAGGGTTCCTCCGGGACACTGAAGCTTTCTTT.

This clonotype was found many times. The V and J genes are TRBV3-1 and TRBJ2-3; TRBD2 aligns across 8 bases. Losses at the gene ends were 4 bases for V and 2 bases for J; bases not matched to a gene: 5. Germline-derived CDR1 and CDR2 are LGHDT and YNNKEL (reference sequence). CDR3 length: 15 residues. CDR3 sequence: CASSPGLEITDTQYF. The CDR3 DNA reads TGTGCCAGCAGCCCGGGACTAGAAATCACAGATACGCAGTATTTT.

CDR3 sequence reads: CASSEASAGNTIYF. CDR3 coding DNA: TGTGCCAGCAGTGAAGCGTCGGCTGGAAACACCATATATTTT. The chain carries TRBV6-1 and TRBJ1-3, with D hard to call. This CDR3 is built from 14 residues. The germline V and J ends were trimmed by 0 bases and 2 bases, with 5 bases remaining between them. Germline V gene lookup returns CDR1 MNHNS and CDR2 SASEGT.

The chain joins TRBV9 to TRBJ1-5; D not resolved. There are 15 residues in the CDR3. Germline CDR1 reads SGDLS; CDR2 reads YYNGEE. Trimming took 4 bases from V and 1 from J, leaving 12 bases between them. Written as DNA, the CDR3 is TGTGCCAGCAGCCCCCGGGGTAGCAGCAATCAGCCCCAGCATTTT. This encodes CASSPRGSSNQPQHF.

There are many counts of this clonotype. The chain links TRBV10-3 to TRBJ1-2; D possibly corresponds to TRBD1 (5 bases). Germline V lookup: CDR1 ENHRY, CDR2 SYGVKD. This CDR3 region has 15 residues. The V and J ends lost 4 bases and 0 bases respectively, with 12 bases between them. The CDR3 loop is CAISGGPQANYGYTF. DNA of the CDR3: TGTGCCATCAGTGGGGGACCCCAGGCTAACTATGGCTACACCTTC.

The V gene is TRBV15, the J gene TRBJ1-1; D remains unclear. CDR1 and CDR2 (germline): LNHNV, YYDKDF (reference sequence). The CDR3 contains 14 residues. The V and J ends lost 4 bases and 2 bases respectively, with 11 bases between them. This chain's CDR3 is CATSKDHYNTEAFF. The DNA of the CDR3 is TGTGCCACCAGCAAGGACCATTATAACACTGAAGCTTTCTTT.

The table lists this clonotype with many counts. The J gene is TRBJ1-4, the V gene TRBV2; D possibly corresponds to TRBD1 (5 bases). The germline V and J ends were trimmed by 3 bases and 0 bases, with 11 bases remaining between them. CDR1 and CDR2 (germline): SNHLY, FYNNEI. CDR3 size: 16 residues. The CDR3 nucleotides are TGTGCCAGCAGTGAGAACGGGGGATCAACTAATGAAAAACTGTTTTTT. This gives the protein CASSENGGSTNEKLFF.

Many counts were recorded for this clonotype. The rearrangement uses TRBV9 and TRBJ1-4, with D possibly matching TRBD1 (5 bases). CDR1 and CDR2 from the germline V gene are SGDLS and YYNGEE. This CDR3 is built from 15 residues. Between the trimmed V and J ends, which lost 0 bases and 5 bases, there was a span of 11 bases. CDR3 amino acids: CASSVDSGQNEKLFF. In nucleotides, the CDR3 is TGTGCCAGCAGCGTAGATTCGGGGCAAAATGAAAAACTGTTTTTT.

The V and J genes are TRBV28 and TRBJ1-5; unclear D gene. V was trimmed by 10 bases and J by 1 base, leaving 17 bases between them. CDR1 MDHEN and CDR2 SYDVKM come from the germline V gene. The CDR3 is 15 amino acids. CDR3 DNA sequence: TGTGCCACTACCGGGAGCCGGGGAAGCAATCAGCCCCAGCATTTT. Protein sequence: CATTGSRGSNQPQHF.

This clonotype was counted at least ten times. V usage is TRBV6-1 and J usage is TRBJ1-1, with 8 bases that match TRBD1. After removal of 6 bases from V and 5 bases from J, the junction contained 5 bases not matched to a gene. Germline CDR1 is MNHNS and CDR2 is SASEGT. The CDR3 loop spans 13 amino acids. The CDR3 protein is CASRSHRGTEAFF. DNA for the CDR3: TGTGCCAGCAGGTCCCACAGGGGGACTGAAGCTTTCTTT.

The chain joins TRBV2 to TRBJ2-5; D is undetermined. This CDR3 is built from 16 residues. Germline-derived CDR1 and CDR2 are SNHLY and FYNNEI. Trimming shortened V by 0 bases and J by 5 bases, and 16 bases separated the two germline ends. The CDR3 DNA reads as TGTGCCAGCAGTGAAGCGCGTAGGGAAGAATGGGAGACCCAGTACTTC. Translation gives CASSEARREEWETQYF.

This clonotype was observed at least ten times. This sequence joins TRBV19 and TRBJ2-1; tentative D call: TRBD1 (7 bases). The CDR3 is 17 residues long. The germline V gene encodes CDR1 LNHDA and CDR2 SQIVND (reference sequence). V was clipped by 4 bases and J by 0 bases, with 16 bases between them. The CDR3 sequence: CASSKQRGDSSYNEQFF. The CDR3, as DNA: TGTGCCAGTAGTAAGCAACGCGGGGACAGCTCCTACAATGAGCAGTTCTTC.

This clonotype occurred many times. One junction end disagrees with the germline gene, perhaps due to a read error. The rearrangement uses TRBV3-1 and TRBJ2-7; D gene uncertain. The CDR3 has 15 amino acids. Per germline, CDR1 LGHDT and CDR2 YNNKEL (reference sequence). CDR3 sequence: CASRQGQSYSYEQYF. The CDR3 region has the DNA TGTGCCAGCAGGCAAGGGCAGTCCTACTCCTACGAGCAGTACTTC.

The chain employs TRBV7-9 and TRBJ2-1; D is perhaps TRBD1 (6 bases). Between the trimmed V and J ends, which lost 1 base and 7 bases, there was a span of 20 bases. The CDR3 is made up of 17 amino acids. From germline, CDR1 is SEHNR and CDR2 FQNEAQ (reference sequence). Here the CDR3 reads CASSLVGGIGGGNEQFF. CDR3 bases: TGTGCCAGCAGCTTAGTAGGGGGAATTGGCGGTGGGAATGAGCAGTTCTTC.

This clonotype occurred many times. V and J are TRBV27 and TRBJ2-3, with unresolved D. Per the germline V gene, CDR1 is MNHEY and CDR2 is SMNVEV (reference sequence). Trimming removed 4 bases at V and 5 bases at J, with 16 bases between. This CDR3 comprises 15 residues. The CDR3 DNA follows: TGTGCCAGCAGTTCCGGCCTCATCGCGAGAGATACGCAGTATTTT. The encoded protein is CASSSGLIARDTQYF.